Following are 17 T cell receptor beta chains from one sample sequenced in a study of T-cell memory formation after mild COVID-19. In TCRdb, the 5' RACE reads were re-called with MiXCR into one record per CDR3 protein. The sample consists of some 450,000 distinct CDR3 sequences, 18% of them appearing once. The sample comprised PBMCs or a T cell subset sorted from them (not recorded which). The receptor set was obtained from a young man who had mild COVID-19 (a few samples of this study predate the infection). Cell type and time point are not known.

This clonotype was counted between two and nine times. V is TRBV6-5 and J is TRBJ1-1; a possible D gene is TRBD1 (6 bases). The ends were cut back, 0 bases at V and 0 bases at J, with 11 bases in the middle. Germline V lookup: CDR1 MNHEY, CDR2 SVGAGI. The CDR3 runs 16 residues. CDR3 region: CASSYSRQGMNTEAFF. The CDR3 DNA reads as TGTGCCAGCAGTTACTCGAGGCAGGGGATGAACACTGAAGCTTTCTTT.

V is TRBV7-2 and J is TRBJ2-3; 10 nucleotides align to TRBD2. Germline V CDR1 and CDR2: SGHTA, FQGNSA. Unmatched junction bases numbered 8, after V lost 6 bases and J lost 5 bases. CDR3 length: 15 amino acids. The CDR3 DNA follows: TGTGCCAGCAGTCCCCGAGCGGGGGGGGTAGATACGCAGTATTTT. It translates to CASSPRAGGVDTQYF.

This clonotype has more than one count but fewer than ten. Written as DNA, the CDR3 is TGTGCCAGCAGCATTGGACAGGGGAGGCAAGAGACCCAGTACTTC. Protein: CASSIGQGRQETQYF. The chain combines TRBV5-4 with TRBJ2-5, with TRBD1 identical over 9 bases. This CDR3 spans 15 amino acids. Germline-derived CDR1 and CDR2 are SGHNT and YYREEE (reference sequence). J was trimmed by 2 bases and V by 4 bases; bases with no gene match: 6. The whole variable domain, remainder taken from reference TRBV5-4 and TRBJ2-5, is ETGVTQSPTHLIKTRGQQVTLRCSSQSGHNTVSWYQQALGQGPQFIFQYYREEENGRGNFPPRFSGLQFPNYSSELNVNALELDDSALYLCASSIGQGRQETQYFGPGTRLLVL.

This clonotype was observed a handful of times. The chain uses TRBV5-1 and TRBJ2-2; weak D call: TRBD2 (7 bases). The CDR3 runs 18 residues. The V and J ends lost 3 bases and 5 bases respectively, with 23 bases between them. The V gene's germline CDR1 is SGHRS and CDR2 YFSETQ. CDR3 nucleotide sequence: TGCGCCAGCAGCTACGGGGGGCCACGCGACTTCAGAACCGGGGAGCTGTTTTTT. This translates into CASSYGGPRDFRTGELFF.

The rearrangement uses TRBV4-1 and TRBJ1-2; D remains ambiguous. Trimming removed 3 bases from V and 3 bases from J, with 14 bases in between. The germline V gene encodes CDR1 MGHRA and CDR2 YSYEKL. The CDR3 runs to 15 residues. The DNA for the CDR3 is TGCGCCAGCAGCCAGGCACACTCGGGAGACTATGGCTACACCTTC. Its translation is CASSQAHSGDYGYTF.

This clonotype was observed many times. The chain recombines TRBV5-1 with TRBJ2-3; TRBD1 aligns across 7 bases. The V gene's germline CDR1 is SGHRS and CDR2 YFSETQ. The J segment lost 2 bases and the V segment lost 2 bases, leaving 2 bases of the junction unmatched. There are 14 residues in the CDR3. The CDR3 sequence: CASSFGQDTDTQYF. The CDR3 DNA follows: TGCGCCAGCAGCTTTGGACAGGACACAGATACGCAGTATTTT.

This clonotype was seen just once. The chain links TRBV29-1 to TRBJ2-5, with a possible D match to TRBD2 (5 bases). Germline CDR1 reads SQVTM; CDR2 reads ANQGSEA. V lost 4 bases, J lost 5 bases, and 14 bases lay in between. The CDR3 consists of 13 residues. The CDR3, as DNA: TGCAGCGTTGGAAGAGGACGAGGGGAGACCCAGTACTTC. Encoded protein: CSVGRGRGETQYF.

This clonotype has more than one count but fewer than ten. The chain employs TRBV15 and TRBJ2-7, with no clear D. Germline V gives CDR1 LNHNV, CDR2 YYDKDF (reference sequence). CDR3 length equals 16 residues. Trimming took 0 bases from V and 4 from J, leaving 16 bases between them. DNA for the CDR3: TGTGCCACCAGCAGAGATAAGGCGTACACCATTTACGAGCAGTACTTC. It encodes CATSRDKAYTIYEQYF.

This chain connects TRBV30 to TRBJ2-5; 7 bases are a match to TRBD2. From germline, CDR1 is GTSNPN and CDR2 SVGIG (reference sequence). CDR3 length: 14 residues. Trimming at V came to 3 bases and at J to 5 bases, leaving 9 bases not matched to a gene. CDR3: CAWSPTGGRETQYF. The CDR3 DNA sequence: TGTGCCTGGAGCCCAACCGGGGGGAGGGAGACCCAGTACTTC.

This clonotype has only a few counts. The rearrangement uses TRBV7-2 and TRBJ2-5; 9 bases line up with TRBD2. The germline gives CDR1 SGHTA, CDR2 FQGNSA. The CDR3 runs to 15 residues. The V segment lost 3 bases and the J segment 1 base; nucleotides outside the gene matches: 3. The DNA for the CDR3 is TGTGCCAGCAGCTTGGAGCGGGGGGCCCAAGAGACCCAGTACTTC. Translation: CASSLERGAQETQYF.

This clonotype was found a few times. The chain links TRBV18 to TRBJ1-6; no clear D. There are 15 residues in the CDR3. The V gene's germline CDR1 is KGHSH and CDR2 LQKENI. V gave up 3 bases and J gave up 7 bases, with 13 bases separating them. CDR3 DNA sequence: TGTGCCAGCTCACCCACGGCGGGAGGGAATTCACCCCTCCACTTT. This encodes CASSPTAGGNSPLHF.

This clonotype was detected many times. The V gene is TRBV6-1, the J gene TRBJ2-5; D is possibly TRBD2 (6 bases). CDR3 length: 16 amino acids. Germline V gene sequence: CDR1 MNHNS, CDR2 SASEGT. V was trimmed by 1 base and J by 1 base, leaving 13 bases between them. CDR3 DNA: TGTGCCAGCAGTGAAGGACTAGAAGGCCCCCAAGAGACCCAGTACTTC. The encoded protein is CASSEGLEGPQETQYF.

The chain couples TRBV9 to TRBJ2-5; tentative D call: TRBD2 (6 bases). V dropped 1 base and J dropped 7 bases, with 26 bases sitting between them. The CDR3 covers 18 residues. The germline V gene encodes CDR1 SGDLS and CDR2 YYNGEE. CDR3: CASSVLPAGITGLGTQYF. The CDR3 DNA follows: TGTGCCAGCAGCGTACTTCCGGCGGGGATTACGGGTTTAGGGACCCAGTACTTC.

The genes are TRBV5-1 and TRBJ2-3, with no clear D. Germline values: CDR1 SGHRS, CDR2 YFSETQ. The CDR3 sequence is 13 residues long. The ends were cut back, 4 bases at V and 2 bases at J, with 8 bases in the middle. In DNA, the CDR3 is TGCGCCAGCAGCCCGCCCATCACAGATACGCAGTATTTT. Protein sequence: CASSPPITDTQYF.

A note on this clonotype: A read error may be the cause here, since a much bigger clone is one base away. The chain has TRBV6-2 or TRBV6-3 and TRBJ1-2, with 7 bases matching TRBD1. V dropped 6 bases and J dropped 4; count of bases not matched to a gene: 5. Germline values: CDR1 MNHEY, CDR2 SVGEGT. The CDR3 extends over 13 amino acids. The CDR3 sequence: CASSHGQVYGYTF. The CDR3 coding sequence is TGTGCCAGCAGCCACGGACAGGTCTATGGCTACACCTTC.

The chain is built from TRBV6-5 and TRBJ2-1; 9 nucleotides align to TRBD2. The germline CDR1 and CDR2 sequences are MNHEY and SVGAGI. Unmatched junction bases numbered 7, after V lost 1 base and J lost 9 bases. The CDR3 spans 15 residues. CDR3 in amino acids: CASSYLAGGQIEQFF. DNA for the CDR3: TGTGCCAGCAGTTACTTGGCGGGGGGGCAGATTGAGCAGTTCTTC.

This clonotype turned up a few times. The rearrangement uses TRBV19 and TRBJ2-3, with 8 nucleotides matching TRBD1. With V trimmed by 6 bases and J by 2 bases, 4 bases remained unmatched. Germline loops: CDR1 LNHDA, CDR2 SQIVND (reference sequence). The CDR3 totals 14 residues. This CDR3 reads CASRDRDLTDTQYF. CDR3 in DNA: TGTGCCAGTAGGGACAGGGACCTCACAGATACGCAGTATTTT.